The sample holds a few counts of the clone carrying this T cell receptor (beta chain). Its target is not known. Every participating donor contributed roughly 10 milliliters of peripheral blood through a draw. This sample was taken from a study of blood T cells in healthy people across ages. General observations from the study: Whereas aged donors had fewer naive CD4+ cells, long-lived donors had more of them and higher diversity.

Alongside a J-beta primer mix, a sample-barcoded 5' primer served in a second PCR lasting roughly 6 to 12 cycles. Every cDNA was tagged by a template-switch adaptor with 12 random nucleotides. TCRdb passed the 5' RACE reads through MiXCR, listing each CDR3 protein once. The data contain approximately 1,000,000 distinct CDR3 sequences, roughly two fifths of them singletons. Material for sequencing was blood. The clonotype was recovered from a man between 18 and 29 years old in good health.

CDR3 DNA sequence: TGTGCCAGCAGCTTGCGACAGGGGGGGTCTTACAATGAGCAGTTCTTC. Amino acids: CASSLRQGGSYNEQFF. The chain carries TRBV7-8 and TRBJ2-1, with TRBD1 matching over 9 bases. The CDR3 covers 16 residues. Germline V gene data show CDR1 as SGHVS and CDR2 as FQNEAQ. V shed 3 bases and J 4 bases; nucleotides not matched to a gene: 7.